This T cell receptor (beta chain) was sequenced for a study of blood T cell repertoires in COVID-19. Study information: Acute and convalescent COVID-19 specimens originated in the United States, Italy and Spain. Sample material is recorded as cDNA or gDNA derived from T cells, B-cell-depleted T cells, or PBMCs.

Authors' data handling: Counts of nucleated cells, estimated from reference gene primer amplification, were obtained. Generated by immunoSEQ multiplex PCR, the TCRdb table keeps only in-frame clones and is missing some. V and J calls plus clone size are reproduced from that table; the DNA served to infer D and trimming. The sample gives around 250,000 clones, 80% to 85% of which show up once; about 4.4% is in the top ten. This CDR3 has 16 residues. After removal of 4 bases from V and 2 bases from J, the junction contained 8 bases not matched to a gene. From germline, CDR1 is SGHRS and CDR2 YFSETQ. J is TRBJ2-5 and V is TRBV5-1; TRBD2 matches 10 bases. This TCR derives from a man aged 50 to 60 with active or convalescent COVID-19. The source material was peripheral blood. CDR3 sequence reads: CASSAYSGGPQETQYF. In nucleotides, the CDR3 is TGCGCCAGCAGCGCATATAGCGGGGGGCCGCAAGAGACCCAGTACTTC.